The 12 T cell receptor beta chains presented below share a single source sample, sequenced in a study of cytomegalovirus exposure and HLA in healthy donors (dated by TCRdb to about 2017). The library relied on the immunoSEQ multiplex PCR assay. The multiplex PCR relied on a mix of 60 forward primers for TCR Vbeta segments and 13 reverse primers for TCR Jbeta segments. TCRdb re-hosts the immuneACCESS table, in-frame sequences only. Its copies lack some clones; in the studies checked, an unresolved V gene accounts for under half of them, and the cause for the rest is not known. Present in this sample are 200,000 or so clones, over 65% of which were seen just once. The top ten hold 15% to 17% of the sample. Sequenced material: PBMCs. The receptor source for this set is a man between 40 and 49 years old in good health and CMV-seronegative.

In its sample, this clone is medium-sized. This chain uses TRBV7-9 with TRBJ2-4; weak D call: TRBD1 (6 bases). The length of the CDR3 is 14 residues. Trimming took off 0 bases at V and 6 bases at J, with 9 bases between the two ends. The germline V gene has CDR1 SEHNR and CDR2 FQNEAQ (reference sequence). CDR3: CASSLADRINIQYF. CDR3 bases: TGTGCCAGCAGCTTAGCCGACAGGATAAACATTCAGTACTTC.

The chain carries TRBV7-2 and TRBJ1-6, with 7 bases aligning to TRBD1. V trimming: 2 bases; J trimming: 4 bases; junction bases outside the gene matches: 2. The CDR3 is 15 amino acids. Germline-derived CDR1 and CDR2 are SGHTA and FQGNSA. This CDR3 is CASSLRQGYNSPLHF. The CDR3 nucleotides read TGTGCCAGCAGCTTAAGACAGGGATATAATTCACCCCTCCACTTT.

The chain uses TRBV7-2 and TRBJ1-5; no firm D call. Germline loops: CDR1 SGHTA, CDR2 FQGNSA. Trimming took off 2 bases at V and 7 bases at J, with 6 bases between the two ends. There are 12 residues in the CDR3. DNA of the CDR3: TGTGCCAGCAGCTTAATGGGCCAGCCCCAGCATTTT. Its translation: CASSLMGQPQHF.

The table lists this clone with a few counts. J is TRBJ2-1 and V is TRBV7-6, with TRBD2 identical over 8 bases. Germline lookup yields CDR1 SGHVS and CDR2 FNYEAQ. After removal of 1 base from V and 4 bases from J, the junction contained 6 bases not matched to a gene. The CDR3 is made up of 16 amino acids. The CDR3 nucleotides read TGTGCCAGCAGCTTAGGGGCTAGCGGGTTGTACAATGAGCAGTTCTTC. Protein sequence: CASSLGASGLYNEQFF.

V is TRBV29-1 and J is TRBJ2-3, with 7 bases that match TRBD2. The CDR3 is made up of 14 amino acids. V shed 1 base, J shed 6 bases, and the junction held 7 bases outside the gene matches. Germline V gene lookup returns CDR1 SQVTM and CDR2 ANQGSEA. CDR3 bases: TGCAGCGTTGAAGTTAGCGGGCCGGCGGATACGCAGTATTTT. Translated, it gives CSVEVSGPADTQYF.

The CDR3 nucleotides are TGTGCTAGTGCCGTAGCGGGGATGAACACTGAAGCTTTCTTT. Residues: CASAVAGMNTEAFF. This chain uses TRBV12-5 with TRBJ1-1; D not certain. Per germline, CDR1 LGHNT and CDR2 FRNRAP. Trimming removed 7 bases from V and 0 bases from J, with 12 bases in between. CDR3 length: 14 residues. Together with reference TRBV12-5 and TRBJ1-1, the CDR3 gives the full variable domain: DARVTQTPRHKVTEMGQEVTMRCQPILGHNTVFWYRQTMMQGLELLAYFRNRAPLDDSGMPKDRFSAEMPDATLATLKIQPSEPRDSAVYFCASAVAGMNTEAFFGQGTRLTVV.

The rearrangement joins TRBV10-3 to TRBJ1-2; TRBD1 matches at 7 bases. The CDR3 consists of 14 residues. Germline CDR1 ENHRY, CDR2 SYGVKD. With V trimmed by 7 bases and J by 6 bases, 11 bases remained unmatched. The CDR3 sequence: CAINGRDSTDGYTF. DNA for the CDR3: TGTGCCATCAATGGGCGGGACAGTACCGATGGCTACACCTTC.

This clone came up once. The chain recombines TRBV5-1 with TRBJ2-7; 9 nucleotides match TRBD1. CDR1 is SGHRS and CDR2 is YFSETQ in the germline V gene. The CDR3 totals 15 residues. Trimming took 4 bases from V and 2 from J; bases not matched to a gene: 7. DNA of the CDR3: TGCGCCAGCAGCCTGGGACAGGGACACACCTACGAGCAGTACTTC. It encodes CASSLGQGHTYEQYF.

Written as DNA, the CDR3 is TGCGCCAGCAGTCAATTGGAGGGTTTGGACGGCTACACCTTC. Residues: CASSQLEGLDGYTF. The chain uses TRBV23-1 and TRBJ1-2; no clear D. TRBV23-1 is recorded as an ORF, its role being uncertain. The ends were cut back, 1 base at V and 8 bases at J, with 14 bases in the middle. This CDR3 comprises 14 residues.

This clone was detected once. The CDR3 DNA reads TGTGCCAGCAGCTTAGGGGACAGAATTTTGAACACTGAAGCTTTCTTT. Translated: CASSLGDRILNTEAFF. The chain joins TRBV11-2 to TRBJ1-1; 7 bases are a match to TRBD1. The CDR3 length is 16 residues. Germline trimming cut 1 base from V and 0 bases from J; bases unmatched to any gene: 5. Germline values: CDR1 SGHAT, CDR2 FQNNGV.

The V gene is TRBV6-1, the J gene TRBJ1-2; 8 bases line up with TRBD1. The junction had 11 bases not matched to a gene; V was cut back by 6 bases and J by 8 bases. The CDR3 consists of 14 residues. Germline loops: CDR1 MNHNS, CDR2 SASEGT. CDR3 DNA sequence: TGTGCCAGCAGCGGAACCCGACAGGGGATAGGCTACACCTTC. This gives the protein CASSGTRQGIGYTF.

The chain is built from TRBV2 and TRBJ2-5; 13 bases agree with TRBD2. This CDR3 comprises 15 residues. The J segment lost 4 bases and the V segment lost 2 bases, leaving 1 base of the junction unmatched. Germline V gives CDR1 SNHLY, CDR2 FYNNEI. In DNA form, the CDR3 reads TGTGCCAGCAGTGAAAGACTAGCGGGAGGAGAGACCCAGTACTTC. Amino acids: CASSERLAGGETQYF. The full variable domain, with the rest looked up from reference TRBV2 and TRBJ2-5, is EPEVTQTPSHQVTQMGQEVILRCVPISNHLYFYWYRQILGQKVEFLVSFYNNEISEKSEIFDDQFSVERPDGSNFTLKIRSTKLEDSAMYFCASSERLAGGETQYFGPGTRLLVL.